This TCR beta chain was identified during a study of cytomegalovirus exposure and HLA in healthy donors. About this clone itself: The antigen remains unidentified.

V dropped 6 bases and J dropped 6; count of bases not matched to a gene: 9. Germline-derived CDR1 and CDR2 are MDHEN and SYDVKM. The CDR3 loop spans 14 amino acids. General study findings and limits: Solely CMV serostatus was available to characterize immune exposure. When a later analysis was performed, an Asian-associated ancestry cluster reportedly had fewer N-insertions than the roughly 700-donor mean.

PCR involved 60 Vbeta and 13 Jbeta primers. Clones were sequenced by immunoSEQ multiplex PCR, and TCRdb holds only the in-frame ones, with some missing. The data contain 300,000 or so clones, 84% of them singletons. The sequence was collected from a woman in her 40s in good health and CMV-seropositive. The chain combines TRBV28 with TRBJ2-7, with 9 bases that match TRBD1. Source material: PBMCs. The chain's CDR3 is CASRGLGTGTEQYF. As DNA, the CDR3 is TGTGCCAGCAGGGGCTTGGGGACAGGGACCGAGCAGTACTTC.